This T cell receptor (beta chain) came from a study of blood T cells in healthy people across ages. Broader study findings: TCR beta diversity was tightly associated with the proportion of naive T cells. Older age coincided with a roughly linear decline in TCR beta diversity per million T cells.

Each donor's blood draw was 8.5 to 10 milliliters of peripheral blood. The length of the CDR3 is 15 residues. V was pared by 3 bases and J by 0 bases, with 9 bases between. This clonotype was counted only a few times. Its matching antigen is unknown. Using a J-beta primer mix together with a sample-barcoded 5' primer, a second PCR was run for about 6 to 11 cycles. TCRdb reprocessed the 5' RACE reads with MiXCR, giving one entry per CDR3 protein. Counted here are approximately 1.5 million distinct CDR3 sequences, roughly 30% occurring once; the ten biggest clones make up about 11%. Specimen: blood. This chain uses TRBV12-3 or TRBV12-4 with TRBJ2-4, with D unresolved. This receptor was identified in a woman in her twenties or thirties in good health. Here the CDR3 DNA reads TGTGCCAGCAGTTTTGATGGGCTAGCCAAAAACATTCAGTACTTC. Its protein product is CASSFDGLAKNIQYF.